Each of the 11 T cell receptor beta chains below was sequenced from the same sample in a study of T cells in women clearing cervical HPV infection. TCRdb's copy holds only in-frame clones and misses some; the assay was immunoSEQ multiplex PCR. Across some 30,000 clones, the top ten clones capture about 6.8% of the sample. The source material was blood buffy coat. Source of these receptors: a woman between 18 and 70 years old with a cervical HPV16 infection that either progressed to CIN3+ or cleared (not recorded which).

A remark on this clone: The CDR3 is cut off 3 residues early in the read; its end comes from the germline J gene. The rearrangement links TRBV30 to TRBJ1-5; TRBD1 matches at 9 bases. CDR1 and CDR2 from the germline V gene are GTSNPN and SVGIG (reference sequence). J gave up 2 bases and V 2 bases, and 7 bases lay outside the gene matches. The CDR3 contains 16 residues. This chain's CDR3 is CAWSPDRGSGNQPQHF. CDR3 DNA (partial): TGTGCCTGGAGTCCCGACAGGGGGTCGGGCAATCAGCCC.

CDR3 DNA (partial): TGCAGCGTTGAGGCGGGAGTAAGGTACGAG. This gives the protein CSVEAGVRYE. The complete CDR3 sequence is CSVEAGVRYEQYF. This rearrangement joins TRBV29-1 to TRBJ2-7; 7 bases match TRBD2. The read ends 3 residues shy of where the CDR3 ends; the end is completed using the germline J gene. Trimming removed 3 bases from V and 4 bases from J; junction bases left unmatched: 6. CDR3 length equals 13 residues. CDR1 is SQVTM, CDR2 ANQGSEA, per germline.

As to this clone: The read comes to an end 3 residues before the CDR3 does, leaving the germline J gene to fill in the end. The rearrangement joins TRBV2 to TRBJ2-3; 11 bases align to TRBD2. Germline assignment: CDR1 SNHLY and CDR2 FYNNEI. V shed 6 bases, J shed 2 bases, and the junction held 10 bases outside the gene matches. CDR3 length: 17 residues. Partial CDR3 DNA: TGTGCCAGCAGGCCTAGTTTAGCGGGAGGGCCCACAGATACG. Encoded protein: CASRPSLAGGPTDT. In full, the CDR3 is CASRPSLAGGPTDTQYF.

With regard to this clone: Read coverage stops 3 residues before the CDR3 terminus; the germline J gene supplies the remainder. The genes are TRBV12-3 or TRBV12-4 and TRBJ2-1; 10 bases are a match to TRBD2. J gave up 5 bases and V 5 bases, and 6 bases lay outside the gene matches. This CDR3 comprises 15 residues. This chain's CDR3 is CASSTGLALNNEQFF. Partial CDR3 DNA: TGTGCCAGCAGTACGGGACTAGCGCTTAACAATGAG.

Regarding this clone: The sequence runs out 3 residues before the end of the CDR3; the remainder is reconstructed from the germline J gene. The chain couples TRBV5-6 to TRBJ1-1; weak D call: TRBD1 (5 bases). Germline CDR1 is SGHDT and CDR2 is YYEEEE. The V end was cut by 1 base, the J end by 0 bases, with 10 bases between. The CDR3 has 15 amino acids. Incomplete CDR3 DNA: TGTGCCAGCAGCTTGTCTCGGGGGATGAACACTGAA. Translation gives CASSLSRGMNTE. The CDR3 in its entirety is CASSLSRGMNTEAFF.

About this clone itself: The DNA ends 3 residues before the CDR3 does, and the rest of the CDR3 is filled in from the germline J gene. This chain uses TRBV30 with TRBJ1-4; tentative D call: TRBD1 (6 bases). The CDR3 runs 16 residues. V was shortened by 4 bases and J by 5 bases, with 20 bases between the two germline ends. Germline V gene lookup returns CDR1 GTSNPN and CDR2 SVGIG (reference sequence). Partial CDR3 DNA: TGTGCCTGGACCACCGGTCGGGGGGGCCAGAATGAAAAA. It is translated as CAWTTGRGGQNEK. The whole CDR3 sequence reads CAWTTGRGGQNEKLFF.

Concerning this clone: The CDR3 goes on 3 residues after the read ends, and that part is filled in from the germline J gene. V usage is TRBV19 and J usage is TRBJ2-3, with 11 bases that match TRBD2. The germline CDR1 and CDR2 sequences are LNHDA and SQIVND (reference sequence). This CDR3 spans 15 amino acids. The CDR3 bases that were read are TGTGCCAGTACATCGGGACTAGCGGTAGAAGAGACG. This sequence encodes CASTSGLAVEET. The full CDR3 protein is CASTSGLAVEETQYF.

Notes on this clone: A junction boundary mismatches the germline segment, possibly from a read error. Incomplete CDR3 DNA: TGTCCCAGCAGCATACAAAGCTCCTACGAG. Protein: CPSSIQSSYE. The entire CDR3 sequence reads CPSSIQSSYEQYF. The rearrangement links TRBV7-9 to TRBJ2-7; D not certain. The read halts 3 residues ahead of the CDR3 end, with the missing end drawn from the germline J gene. Looked up from germline, CDR1 is SEHNR and CDR2 is FQNEAQ (reference sequence). The CDR3 is 13 amino acids.

Of note for this clone: The germline gene is not matched at one end of the junction; a read error may be the cause. The sequence runs out 3 residues before the end of the CDR3; the remainder is reconstructed from the germline J gene. V and J are TRBV19 and TRBJ2-3; 7 nucleotides agree with TRBD2. The CDR3 is made up of 13 amino acids. Germline-derived CDR1 and CDR2 are LNHDA and SQIVND (reference sequence). The part of the CDR3 DNA that was read is TGTGCCAGTAGCAGGGAGGGTGCAGAGACG. Translating gives CASSREGAET. The full CDR3 sequence reads CASSREGAETQYF.

With regard to this clone: The read ends 3 residues before the CDR3 terminus; that terminus is restored from the germline J gene. This sequence joins TRBV19 and TRBJ1-1; tentatively, D is TRBD1 (6 bases). The CDR3 covers 13 residues. CDR1 LNHDA and CDR2 SQIVND come from the germline V gene (reference sequence). Partial CDR3 DNA: TGTGCCAGTAGTATGGGACAACAAGAGACA. Translated, it gives CASSMGQQET. The full CDR3 reads CASSMGQQETAFF.

Of note for this clone: Read data end 3 residues before the CDR3 end; the end is taken from the germline J gene. The chain links TRBV20-1 to TRBJ2-2, with a weak D call TRBD1 (6 bases). This CDR3 contains 18 residues. Germline V gene lookup returns CDR1 DFQATT and CDR2 SNEGSKA (reference sequence). The CDR3 bases that were read are TGCAGTGCTAGAGTCTCTAGGACAGCTAGCTCCTATAATTCACCG. Translated: CSARVSRTASSYNSP. The whole CDR3 is CSARVSRTASSYNSPLFF.